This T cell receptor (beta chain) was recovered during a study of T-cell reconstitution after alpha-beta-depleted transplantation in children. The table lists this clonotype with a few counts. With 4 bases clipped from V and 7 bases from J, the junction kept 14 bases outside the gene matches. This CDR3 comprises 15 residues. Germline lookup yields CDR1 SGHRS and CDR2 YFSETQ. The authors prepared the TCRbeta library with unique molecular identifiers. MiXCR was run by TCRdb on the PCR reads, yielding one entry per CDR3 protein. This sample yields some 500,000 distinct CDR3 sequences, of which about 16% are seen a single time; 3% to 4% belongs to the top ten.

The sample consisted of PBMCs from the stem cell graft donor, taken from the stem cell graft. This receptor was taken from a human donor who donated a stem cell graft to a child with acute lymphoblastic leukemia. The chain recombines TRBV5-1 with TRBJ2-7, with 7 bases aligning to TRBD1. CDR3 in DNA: TGCGCCAGCAGCACCGGTTGGACAGGCCCGGGGGAGCAGTACTTC. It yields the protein CASSTGWTGPGEQYF. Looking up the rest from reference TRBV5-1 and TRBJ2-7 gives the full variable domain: KAGVTQTPRYLIKTRGQQVTLSCSPISGHRSVSWYQQTPGQGLQFLFEYFSETQRNKGNFPGRFSGRQFSNSRSEMNVSTLELGDSALYLCASSTGWTGPGEQYFGPGTRLTVT.